A selection of T cell receptor beta chains follows, all from one sample in a study of T cells in Graves' hyperthyroidism and ophthalmopathy. Using its own MiXCR run on the multiplex PCR reads, TCRdb lists one record per CDR3 protein. The table lists around 690,000 distinct CDR3 sequences, around a sixth of them singletons, with 15% to 18% in the top ten. The material sequenced was blood. The receptor set was obtained from a man aged 50 to 60 with Graves' hyperthyroidism. The CDR3 runs from the conserved cysteine through the conserved F or W. The D gene is left open where the match is weak. Clone size is not always given. Where it is, it says once, few, many or a class for expanded clones.

J	D	length	V	size	DNA	CDR3
TRBJ2-5	NA	15	TRBV28	many	TGTGCCAGCAGCCCGTCCGATGGATCCCAAGAGACCCAGTACTTC	CASSPSDGSQETQYF
TRBJ2-1	NA	13	TRBV12-3/TRBV12-4	many	TGTGCCAGCAGTTTTGTACCGGTGAATGAGCAGTTCTTC	CASSFVPVNEQFF
TRBJ1-5	NA	14	TRBV19	few	TGTGCCAGTAGTATATTAGGGGGTAATCAGCCCCAGCATTTT	CASSILGGNQPQHF
TRBJ2-7	NA	12	TRBV30	NA	TGTGCCCAAGCCGGGGAAAGCTACGAGCAGTACTTC	CAQAGESYEQYF
TRBJ2-2	TRBD2	15	TRBV28	few	TGTGCCAGCAGTTATGGCGGGGGAAACACCGGGGAGCTGTTTTTT	CASSYGGGNTGELFF
TRBJ2-1	NA	16	TRBV6-2/TRBV6-3	many	TGTGCCAGCAGTTCTGTAGCGACACACTCCTACAATGAGCAGTTCTTC	CASSSVATHSYNEQFF
TRBJ2-5	NA	12	TRBV28	once	TGTGCCAGCAGTATTACAGGAGAGACCCAGTACTTC	CASSITGETQYF
TRBJ2-7	NA	14	TRBV2	few	TGTGCCAGCAGTGCGGACAGTTGGACCTACGAGCAGTACTTC	CASSADSWTYEQYF
TRBJ2-1	TRBD2	18	TRBV14	NA	TGTGCCAGCAGCCAAGATATCCCGACTAGCGGAGTCTACAATGAGCAGTTCTTC	CASSQDIPTSGVYNEQFF
TRBJ1-1	NA	12	TRBV20-1	NA	TGCAGTGCTTCCAGAGGGGACACTGAAGCTTTCTTT	CSASRGDTEAFF
TRBJ2-7	TRBD2	13	TRBV20-1	many	TGCAGTGCTAGGGTGCTAGCGGTATACGAGCAGTACTTC	CSARVLAVYEQYF